This section outlines one T cell receptor beta chain sequence together with its context. The antigen is unknown. The sample holds other DNA sequences that translate to the same CDR3. There are 12 residues in the CDR3. CDR1 is SNHLY and CDR2 is FYNNEI in the germline V gene. The V gene lost 1 base and the J gene lost 3 bases, with 3 bases spanning the gap. This sample was included in a study of beta chain features in type 1 diabetes. About the study: Summed over all samples, the examined sorted cells came to 95 million to 130 million. Findings of the study overall: Patients showed naive, central memory and Treg TCRB repertoires that appeared more similar than those of healthy donors. The study found moderately but significantly shorter TCRB CDR3s in all four CD4+ subsets of Type 1 diabetes patients.

Per donor, one heparinised blood draw averaged approximately 120 mL. Every isolated RNA sample was fully reverse transcribed, so sequencing captured expressed TCRB transcripts. Sequenced naive, central memory and regulatory T cell samples produced an average of roughly 3.9 million reads. Assay used: immunoSEQ multiplex PCR; TCRdb lists only in-frame clones, some missing. Found here are about 650,000 clones, approximately 13% of them singletons; the top ten hold more than 0.1%. This clonotype was sampled from a man aged 25 to 45 with type 1 diabetes. The gene calls are TRBV2 and TRBJ2-5, with no clear D. Material for sequencing was naive CD4+ T cells from blood. DNA of the CDR3: TGTGCCAGCAGTGAAGGGAAAGAGACCCAGTACTTC. This sequence encodes CASSEGKETQYF. Combining the CDR3 with reference TRBV2 and TRBJ2-5 gives the whole variable domain EPEVTQTPSHQVTQMGQEVILRCVPISNHLYFYWYRQILGQKVEFLVSFYNNEISEKSEIFDDQFSVERPDGSNFTLKIRSTKLEDSAMYFCASSEGKETQYFGPGTRLLVL.